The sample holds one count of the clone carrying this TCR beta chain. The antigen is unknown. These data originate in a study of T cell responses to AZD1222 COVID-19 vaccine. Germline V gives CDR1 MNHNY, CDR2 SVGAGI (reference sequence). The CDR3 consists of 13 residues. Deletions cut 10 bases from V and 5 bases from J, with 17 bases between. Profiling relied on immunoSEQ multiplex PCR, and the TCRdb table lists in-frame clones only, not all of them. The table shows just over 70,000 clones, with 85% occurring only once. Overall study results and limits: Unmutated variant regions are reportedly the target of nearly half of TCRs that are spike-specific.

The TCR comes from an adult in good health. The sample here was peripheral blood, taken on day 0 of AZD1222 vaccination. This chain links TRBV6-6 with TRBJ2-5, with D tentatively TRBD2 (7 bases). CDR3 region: CAKTGGGHETQYF. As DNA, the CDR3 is TGTGCCAAGACTGGGGGGGGACACGAGACCCAGTACTTC.